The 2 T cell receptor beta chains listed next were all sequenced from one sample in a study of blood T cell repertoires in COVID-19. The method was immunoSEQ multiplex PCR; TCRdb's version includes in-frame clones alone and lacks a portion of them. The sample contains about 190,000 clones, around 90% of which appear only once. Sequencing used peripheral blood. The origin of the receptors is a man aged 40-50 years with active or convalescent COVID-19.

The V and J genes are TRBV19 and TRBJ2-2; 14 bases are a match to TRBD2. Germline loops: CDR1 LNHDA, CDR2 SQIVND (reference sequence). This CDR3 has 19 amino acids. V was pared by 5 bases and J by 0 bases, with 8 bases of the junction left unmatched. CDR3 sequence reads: CASSLGLAGVSPNTGELFF. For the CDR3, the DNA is TGTGCCAGTAGTTTGGGACTAGCGGGAGTTAGTCCGAACACCGGGGAGCTGTTTTTT.

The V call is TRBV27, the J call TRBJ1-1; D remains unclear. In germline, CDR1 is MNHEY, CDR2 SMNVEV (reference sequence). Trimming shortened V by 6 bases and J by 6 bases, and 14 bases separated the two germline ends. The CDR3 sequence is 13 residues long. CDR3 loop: CASRADTPAEAFF. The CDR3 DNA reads TGTGCCAGCAGGGCCGACACCCCAGCTGAAGCTTTCTTT.